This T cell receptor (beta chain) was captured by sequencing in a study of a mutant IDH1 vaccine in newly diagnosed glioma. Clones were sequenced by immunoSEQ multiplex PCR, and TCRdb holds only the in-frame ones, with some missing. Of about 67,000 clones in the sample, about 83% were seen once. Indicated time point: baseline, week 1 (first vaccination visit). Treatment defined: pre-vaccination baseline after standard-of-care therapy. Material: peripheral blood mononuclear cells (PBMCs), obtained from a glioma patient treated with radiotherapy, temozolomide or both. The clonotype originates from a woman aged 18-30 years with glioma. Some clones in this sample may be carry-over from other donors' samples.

The chain's CDR3 is CASSLNRGLDGYTF. CDR3 nucleotides: TGTGCCAGCAGCTTAAATCGGGGATTGGATGGCTACACCTTC. The chain carries TRBV7-9 and TRBJ1-2; D unclear. The V gene's germline CDR1 is SEHNR and CDR2 FQNEAQ (reference sequence). V was shortened by 2 bases and J by 6 bases, with 13 bases between the two germline ends. There are 14 residues in the CDR3.